This is a list of T cell receptor beta chains from one sample in a study of control samples from healthy donors and cancer patients. This table comes from immunoSEQ multiplex PCR, and its TCRdb copy is limited to in-frame clones, with some not included. The repertoire consists of over 150,000 clones, with under 96% occurring once and the leading ten covering 1%. Sequencing was performed on blood. The receptor set was obtained from a woman aged 25 to 39 in good health. Each CDR3 is given with its conserved first and last residue. The order of the fields is J gene, D gene, V gene, clone size, CDR3 DNA, CDR3 protein. The D gene is left open where the match is weak. Not all rows give a size; the values are once, few, many and, for expanded clones, a class.

J gene: TRBJ2-1
D gene: -
V gene: TRBV28
clone size: -
CDR3 DNA: TGTGCCAGCAGTTCACCGGGACGGAGAGACAATGAGCAGTTCTTC
CDR3 protein: CASSSPGRRDNEQFF

J gene: TRBJ2-3
D gene: -
V gene: TRBV20-1
clone size: -
CDR3 DNA: TGCAGTGCAAAGACAGGTGTGACGCAGTATTTT
CDR3 protein: CSAKTGVTQYF

J gene: TRBJ1-2
D gene: TRBD1
V gene: TRBV18
clone size: -
CDR3 DNA: TGTGCCAGCTCACCACCGCAGGGACAGATGGCTGGCTACACCTTC
CDR3 protein: CASSPPQGQMAGYTF

J gene: TRBJ2-3
D gene: -
V gene: TRBV19
clone size: -
CDR3 DNA: TGTGCCAGTGGTTTCGGGCGGGCGGGAGATACGCAGTATTTT
CDR3 protein: CASGFGRAGDTQYF

J gene: TRBJ2-3
D gene: TRBD2
V gene: TRBV24-1
clone size: -
CDR3 DNA: TGTGCCACCAGTGATCCCCGGACTAGCGGAACGCAGTATTTT
CDR3 protein: CATSDPRTSGTQYF

J gene: TRBJ2-5
D gene: -
V gene: TRBV20-1
clone size: -
CDR3 DNA: TGCAGTGCTAGTGTGGTCCCTGACGAGACCCAGTACTTC
CDR3 protein: CSASVVPDETQYF

J gene: TRBJ2-2
D gene: -
V gene: TRBV18
clone size: -
CDR3 DNA: TGTGCCAGCTCACCCGTCCCCCCGGTTCCCGGGGAGCTGTTTTTT
CDR3 protein: CASSPVPPVPGELFF

J gene: TRBJ2-7
D gene: TRBD1
V gene: TRBV5-4
clone size: -
CDR3 DNA: TGTGCCAGCAGCTTCGGGACAGGGGCCGAGCAGTACTTC
CDR3 protein: CASSFGTGAEQYF

J gene: TRBJ1-2
D gene: -
V gene: TRBV2
clone size: -
CDR3 DNA: TGTGCCAGCAGTGAGGACGTAGCTAACTATGGCTACACCTTC
CDR3 protein: CASSEDVANYGYTF

J gene: TRBJ1-2
D gene: -
V gene: TRBV7-8
clone size: -
CDR3 DNA: TGTGCCAGCAGCTTAGCGCGGGGGGGCCGACTCTATGGCTACACCTTC
CDR3 protein: CASSLARGGRLYGYTF

J gene: TRBJ2-5
D gene: -
V gene: TRBV7-7
clone size: -
CDR3 DNA: TGTGCTAGCAGCCCCCTGACGGGAGAGACCCAGTACTTC
CDR3 protein: CASSPLTGETQYF

J gene: TRBJ2-2
D gene: -
V gene: TRBV5-1
clone size: -
CDR3 DNA: TGCGCCAGCAGCGGTGCAGGGGAGACCGGGGAGCTGTTTTTT
CDR3 protein: CASSGAGETGELFF

J gene: TRBJ2-5
D gene: -
V gene: TRBV14
clone size: -
CDR3 DNA: TGTGCCAGCAGCCAAGCTCAGAACAGGGATTTTTCAGAGACCCAGTACTTC
CDR3 protein: CASSQAQNRDFSETQYF

J gene: TRBJ2-1
D gene: -
V gene: TRBV11-3
clone size: -
CDR3 DNA: TGTGCCAGCAGCTCCTCTACGGGCAGGGGTAATGAGCAGTTCTTC
CDR3 protein: CASSSSTGRGNEQFF

J gene: TRBJ2-3
D gene: TRBD2
V gene: TRBV30
clone size: once
CDR3 DNA: TGTGCCTGGAGAGCGGGGGAGCTATCAGATACGCAGTATTTT
CDR3 protein: CAWRAGELSDTQYF

J gene: TRBJ2-7
D gene: TRBD2
V gene: TRBV10-1
clone size: -
CDR3 DNA: TGCGCCAGCAGCGGACTAGCTTGGGGCGAGCAGTACTTC
CDR3 protein: CASSGLAWGEQYF

J gene: TRBJ2-2
D gene: -
V gene: TRBV7-3
clone size: -
CDR3 DNA: TGTGCCAGCAGCCTCCCTTACACCGGGGAGCTGTTTTTT
CDR3 protein: CASSLPYTGELFF

J gene: TRBJ2-7
D gene: -
V gene: TRBV10-2
clone size: -
CDR3 DNA: TGCGCCAGCAGTGAAGGGGGACACCCCTACGAGCAGTACTTC
CDR3 protein: CASSEGGHPYEQYF

J gene: TRBJ1-6
D gene: -
V gene: TRBV12-2
clone size: -
CDR3 DNA: TGTGCAAGTCGCTTGCGGCAGGAGGGCGGCTATAATTCACCCCTCCACTTT
CDR3 protein: CASRLRQEGGYNSPLHF

J gene: TRBJ2-7
D gene: -
V gene: TRBV7-2
clone size: -
CDR3 DNA: TGTGCCAGCAGCTTAACTGGGACCGGACGCTACGAGCAGTACTTC
CDR3 protein: CASSLTGTGRYEQYF

J gene: TRBJ2-7
D gene: -
V gene: TRBV30
clone size: -
CDR3 DNA: TGTGCCTCACGGGGATTTAAGTTCTCCTACGAGCAGTACTTC
CDR3 protein: CASRGFKFSYEQYF

J gene: TRBJ2-1
D gene: -
V gene: TRBV6-2/TRBV6-3
clone size: -
CDR3 DNA: TGTGCCAGCAGTTACTCGAGTGGGGGGGCGAGCTCCTACAATGAGCAGTTCTTC
CDR3 protein: CASSYSSGGASSYNEQFF

J gene: TRBJ1-5
D gene: -
V gene: TRBV21-1
clone size: once
CDR3 DNA: -
CDR3 protein: CASSKRTARNPYICNSNQPQHF

J gene: TRBJ2-1
D gene: -
V gene: TRBV3-1/TRBV3-2
clone size: -
CDR3 DNA: TGTGCCAGCAGCCAAGTTAGTGTTCAGGGAAATGAGCAGTTCTTC
CDR3 protein: CASSQVSVQGNEQFF

J gene: TRBJ2-1
D gene: -
V gene: TRBV7-9
clone size: once
CDR3 DNA: TGTGCCTTACCTAGCTTAGGTTCCTACAATGAGCAGTTCTTC
CDR3 protein: CALPSLGSYNEQFF

J gene: TRBJ2-2
D gene: TRBD1
V gene: TRBV14
clone size: -
CDR3 DNA: TGTGCCAGCAGCCTTAGACAGGGTGGCACCGGGGAGCTGTTTTTT
CDR3 protein: CASSLRQGGTGELFF

J gene: TRBJ2-7
D gene: -
V gene: TRBV19
clone size: once
CDR3 DNA: TGTGCCAGTAGTATAACTTGGGACACCTCCTACGAGCAGTACTTC
CDR3 protein: CASSITWDTSYEQYF

J gene: TRBJ2-3
D gene: -
V gene: TRBV14
clone size: -
CDR3 DNA: TGTGCCAGCAGCCAAGTAGGGCGCACAGATACGCAGTATTTT
CDR3 protein: CASSQVGRTDTQYF

J gene: TRBJ2-1
D gene: -
V gene: TRBV4-1
clone size: -
CDR3 DNA: TGCGCCAGCAGCCAAGACCGGCTAGCGTACAATGAGCAGTTCTTC
CDR3 protein: CASSQDRLAYNEQFF

J gene: TRBJ2-2
D gene: -
V gene: TRBV11-2
clone size: -
CDR3 DNA: TGTGCCAGCAGCTTGTTAAAACTAGCCGGGACCGGGGAGCTGTTTTTT
CDR3 protein: CASSLLKLAGTGELFF

J gene: TRBJ1-5
D gene: -
V gene: TRBV4-2
clone size: -
CDR3 DNA: TGTGCCAGCAGCGGGACAACTTATAGCAATCAGCCCCAGCATTTT
CDR3 protein: CASSGTTYSNQPQHF

J gene: TRBJ1-2
D gene: -
V gene: TRBV6-5
clone size: -
CDR3 DNA: TGTGCCAGCAGTTACTCGGGGGTAGTCGATGGCTACACCTTC
CDR3 protein: CASSYSGVVDGYTF

J gene: TRBJ2-3
D gene: TRBD2
V gene: TRBV6-5
clone size: -
CDR3 DNA: TGTGCCAGCAGTTACTCGACTAGCGGGGGGGCGAATACGCAGTATTTT
CDR3 protein: CASSYSTSGGANTQYF

J gene: TRBJ2-1
D gene: -
V gene: TRBV3-1/TRBV3-2
clone size: -
CDR3 DNA: TGTGCCAGCACCTCCACGGCAGGGATGGCCCACAATGAGCAGTTCTTC
CDR3 protein: CASTSTAGMAHNEQFF

J gene: TRBJ2-1
D gene: TRBD2
V gene: TRBV5-1
clone size: -
CDR3 DNA: TGCGCCAGCAGCTTGACTTGGACTAGCGGGAGCTCCTACAATGAGCAGTTCTTC
CDR3 protein: CASSLTWTSGSSYNEQFF

J gene: TRBJ1-5
D gene: -
V gene: TRBV19
clone size: -
CDR3 DNA: TGTGCCAGTAGTATTACCGGGGGGCCCATAAACCAGCCCCAGCATTTT
CDR3 protein: CASSITGGPINQPQHF

J gene: TRBJ1-2
D gene: TRBD1
V gene: TRBV28
clone size: -
CDR3 DNA: TGTGCCAGCATTGGACCTCTATCTACCGGGACAGAGCCTGGCTACACCTTC
CDR3 protein: CASIGPLSTGTEPGYTF

J gene: TRBJ2-3
D gene: TRBD1
V gene: TRBV11-2
clone size: -
CDR3 DNA: TGTGCCAGCAGTTTAGACAGGGTAATTTCAGATACGCAGTATTTT
CDR3 protein: CASSLDRVISDTQYF

J gene: TRBJ1-2
D gene: -
V gene: TRBV29-1
clone size: -
CDR3 DNA: TGCAGCGCCGAAGCTAGGGGGACTAACTATGGCTACACCTTC
CDR3 protein: CSAEARGTNYGYTF

J gene: TRBJ2-5
D gene: -
V gene: TRBV28
clone size: -
CDR3 DNA: TGTGCCAGCAGTCCCCTCCTAGGGGGGGGTCAAGAGACCCAGTACTTC
CDR3 protein: CASSPLLGGGQETQYF

J gene: TRBJ2-3
D gene: TRBD1
V gene: TRBV19
clone size: -
CDR3 DNA: TGTGCCAGTAAACCGGGACAGAACACAGATACGCAGTATTTT
CDR3 protein: CASKPGQNTDTQYF

J gene: TRBJ2-5
D gene: -
V gene: TRBV19
clone size: -
CDR3 DNA: TGTGCCAGTAGCCCGGGACTCGGGCTACAAGAGACCCAGTACTTC
CDR3 protein: CASSPGLGLQETQYF

J gene: TRBJ1-1
D gene: -
V gene: TRBV3-1/TRBV3-2
clone size: -
CDR3 DNA: TGTGCCAGCAGCCCGACTTGGGGGGGCGGCACTGAAGCTTTCTTT
CDR3 protein: CASSPTWGGGTEAFF